These T cell receptor beta chains were read from a single sample in a study of T cell responses to AZD1222 COVID-19 vaccine. Profiled with immunoSEQ multiplex PCR; TCRdb holds only in-frame clones, not every one. The sample consists of about 190,000 clones, roughly 93% of them appearing once. Specimen: peripheral blood, collected on day 0 of AZD1222 vaccination. Receptor source: an adult in good health. Each CDR3 is given with its conserved first and last residue. The D gene is left open where the match is weak.

v_gene: TRBV4-1
j_gene: TRBJ2-1
d_gene: TRBD2
CDR3aa: CASSQDPTSGVNEQFF
CDR3nt: TGCGCCAGCAGCCAAGATCCGACTAGCGGGGTCAATGAGCAGTTCTTC

v_gene: TRBV6-5
j_gene: TRBJ1-2
d_gene: TRBD1
CDR3aa: CASSYSAGGIGGYTF
CDR3nt: TGTGCCAGCAGTTACTCGGCAGGGGGAATAGGAGGCTACACCTTC

v_gene: TRBV3-1/TRBV3-2
j_gene: TRBJ1-2
d_gene: TRBD1
CDR3aa: CASSLRAGGVSYGYTF
CDR3nt: TGTGCCAGCAGCCTTCGGGCAGGGGGTGTAAGCTATGGCTACACCTTC

v_gene: TRBV9
j_gene: TRBJ2-7
d_gene: .
CDR3aa: CASSPSQGYEQYF
CDR3nt: TGTGCCAGCAGCCCCTCACAGGGATACGAGCAGTACTTC

v_gene: TRBV6-5
j_gene: TRBJ2-1
d_gene: TRBD1
CDR3aa: CASSTGTGFDNEQFF
CDR3nt: TGTGCCAGCAGTACCGGGACAGGGTTTGACAATGAGCAGTTCTTC

v_gene: TRBV24-1
j_gene: TRBJ2-3
d_gene: TRBD2
CDR3aa: CATSAPTRGGKDTQYF
CDR3nt: TGTGCCACCAGTGCCCCTACCCGGGGGGGGAAAGATACGCAGTATTTT

v_gene: TRBV19
j_gene: TRBJ1-5
d_gene: TRBD1
CDR3aa: CASSDRGLQPQHF
CDR3nt: TGTGCCAGTTCGGACAGGGGCCTTCAGCCCCAGCATTTT

v_gene: TRBV29-1
j_gene: TRBJ1-2
d_gene: TRBD1
CDR3aa: CSVEQGVYYGYTF
CDR3nt: TGCAGCGTTGAACAGGGGGTTTACTATGGCTACACCTTC

v_gene: TRBV2
j_gene: TRBJ2-1
d_gene: .
CDR3aa: CASSYREGGDNEQFF
CDR3nt: TGTGCCAGCAGTTACAGGGAAGGGGGGGACAATGAGCAGTTCTTC

v_gene: TRBV6-6
j_gene: TRBJ1-2
d_gene: TRBD1
CDR3aa: CASSYGPGTGYDGYTF
CDR3nt: TGTGCCAGCAGTTACGGCCCCGGGACAGGGTACGATGGCTACACCTTC

v_gene: TRBV6-1
j_gene: TRBJ2-3
d_gene: .
CDR3aa: CASSEPDTQYF
CDR3nt: TGTGCCAGCAGTGAACCCGATACGCAGTATTTT

v_gene: TRBV19
j_gene: TRBJ1-1
d_gene: .
CDR3aa: CASSNPKNTEAFF
CDR3nt: TGTGCCAGTAGTAACCCCAAGAACACTGAAGCTTTCTTT

v_gene: TRBV6-6
j_gene: TRBJ1-1
d_gene: .
CDR3aa: CASAAGNTEAFF
CDR3nt: TGTGCCTCGGCGGCGGGGAACACTGAAGCTTTCTTT

v_gene: TRBV28
j_gene: TRBJ1-2
d_gene: .
CDR3aa: CASRIGINYGYTF
CDR3nt: TGTGCCAGCAGGATCGGGATAAACTATGGCTACACCTTC

v_gene: TRBV7-9
j_gene: TRBJ2-3
d_gene: .
CDR3aa: CASSPTDTQYF
CDR3nt: TGTGCCAGCAGCCCAACAGATACGCAGTATTTT

v_gene: TRBV6-5
j_gene: TRBJ2-3
d_gene: TRBD2
CDR3aa: CASSPGTSLTDTQYF
CDR3nt: TGTGCCAGCAGCCCCGGGACTAGCCTCACAGATACGCAGTATTTT

v_gene: TRBV15
j_gene: TRBJ1-4
d_gene: .
CDR3aa: CATSRLQGATNEKLFF
CDR3nt: TGTGCCACCAGCCGTTTACAGGGTGCAACTAATGAAAAACTGTTTTTT